One sample yielded the 32 T cell receptor beta chains listed below, sequenced in a study of shared clonotypes between healthy human individuals. Method: immunoSEQ multiplex PCR; TCRdb's copy keeps in-frame clones and lacks some. The sample records over a million clones, under 80% being singletons. Input material: memory CD4+ T cells sorted from blood. As for subset: CD45RA-negative fraction. The origin of the receptors is a man aged 18 to 29 in good health.

The CDR3 sequence is CASEWGGTYEQYF. The CDR3 nucleotides are TGTGCCAGCGAATGGGGGGGTACCTACGAGCAGTACTTC. The genes are TRBV6-6 and TRBJ2-5; TRBD2 matches 7 bases. The better agreement between TRBJ2-7 and the DNA end casts doubt on the J call. The CDR3 loop spans 13 amino acids. Germline loops: CDR1 MNHNY, CDR2 SVGAGI (reference sequence).

A remark on this clone: Other DNA sequences within the sample encode an identical CDR3. The rearrangement uses TRBV5-1 and TRBJ2-2; 7 nucleotides agree with TRBD1. In germline, CDR1 is SGHRS, CDR2 YFSETQ. The CDR3 is made up of 16 amino acids. With 0 bases clipped from V and 2 bases from J, the junction kept 4 bases outside the gene matches. CDR3 DNA: TGCGCCAGCAGCTTGGCCGGGGACAGAAACACCGGGGAGCTGTTTTTT. Translating it yields CASSLAGDRNTGELFF.

This clone was detected once. The rearrangement joins TRBV6-6 to TRBJ2-1, with a tentative D call TRBD2 (6 bases). CDR1 and CDR2 (germline): MNHNY, SVGAGI (reference sequence). The V gene lost 3 bases and the J gene lost 9 bases, with 15 bases spanning the gap. CDR3 length: 14 amino acids. The CDR3 here is CASSYVREVGEQFF. CDR3 nucleotide sequence: TGTGCCAGCAGTTATGTCAGGGAGGTTGGTGAGCAGTTCTTC.

J is TRBJ1-1 and V is TRBV10-3; D is undetermined. CDR1 ENHRY and CDR2 SYGVKD come from the germline V gene. CDR3 size: 14 residues. Trimming took 11 bases from V and 0 from J, leaving 16 bases between them. The CDR3: CAVNGGNMNTEAFF. CDR3 in DNA: TGTGCCGTCAACGGAGGGAATATGAACACTGAAGCTTTCTTT.

A word on this clone: The sample holds other DNA sequences that translate to the same CDR3. This chain joins TRBV6-6 and TRBJ2-7; D remains unclear. Germline V lookup: CDR1 MNHNY, CDR2 SVGAGI (reference sequence). The CDR3 spans 11 residues. V was cut by 0 bases and J by 9 bases, with 6 bases left in between. CDR3 in amino acids: CASSYSGMQYF. DNA for the CDR3: TGTGCCAGCAGTTACTCGGGGATGCAGTACTTC.

The V and J genes are TRBV11-2 and TRBJ1-1; tentative D call: TRBD1 (5 bases). Germline assignment: CDR1 SGHAT and CDR2 FQNNGV. V shed 6 bases and J shed 6 bases, with 14 bases lying between them. The CDR3 is made up of 13 amino acids. The DNA of the CDR3 is TGTGCCAGCAGTGTGGGTGGGACCGCTGAAGCTTTCTTT. Its translation is CASSVGGTAEAFF.

The J gene is TRBJ2-2, the V gene TRBV19; TRBD1 matches 10 bases. CDR3 length: 16 amino acids. V was clipped by 5 bases and J by 6 bases; unmatched bases: 9. The germline CDR1 and CDR2 sequences are LNHDA and SQIVND (reference sequence). The DNA for the CDR3 is TGTGCCAGTAGTGGGGGGACAGGGGCTACCCCCGGGGAGCTGTTTTTT. It translates to CASSGGTGATPGELFF.

V is TRBV5-1 and J is TRBJ1-1; TRBD1 might be the D (5 bases). The CDR3 has 16 amino acids. V lost 0 bases to trimming and J lost 2 bases, with 14 bases between them. Germline V gene data show CDR1 as SGHRS and CDR2 as YFSETQ. This chain's CDR3 is CASSLAPTDINTEAFF. CDR3 nucleotide sequence: TGCGCCAGCAGCTTGGCCCCGACAGATATTAACACTGAAGCTTTCTTT.

This clone has a handful of counts. The V and J genes are TRBV4-1 and TRBJ1-3, with TRBD1 matching 9 bases. The CDR3 spans 17 residues. Germline-derived CDR1 and CDR2 are MGHRA and YSYEKL. Germline trimming cut 0 bases from V and 4 bases from J; bases unmatched to any gene: 7. Here the CDR3 reads CASSQDQDRGAGNTIYF. As DNA, the CDR3 is TGCGCCAGCAGCCAAGATCAAGACAGGGGGGCAGGAAACACCATATATTTT.

The V call is TRBV29-1, the J call TRBJ2-7, with 8 bases fitting TRBD1. Germline CDR1 reads SQVTM; CDR2 reads ANQGSEA. The CDR3 length is 14 residues. The junction had 9 bases not matched to a gene; V was cut back by 6 bases and J by 2 bases. In DNA form, the CDR3 reads TGCAGCGTCACGGACAGGGAGGTTCCCTACGAGCAGTACTTC. Its translation: CSVTDREVPYEQYF.

V and J are TRBV27 and TRBJ1-6; perhaps TRBD1 as D (6 bases). CDR1 MNHEY and CDR2 SMNVEV come from the germline V gene (reference sequence). This CDR3 contains 15 residues. V lost 6 bases and J 9 bases, leaving 18 bases between the germline ends. CDR3 in DNA: TGTGCCAGCAGAACAGGGTTTATAGATACTTCACCCCTCCACTTT. This codes for CASRTGFIDTSPLHF.

V and J are TRBV11-2 and TRBJ1-1; tentative D call: TRBD1 (5 bases). The CDR3 is 19 residues long. Germline CDR1 SGHAT, CDR2 FQNNGV. V was trimmed by 2 bases and J by 1 base, leaving 23 bases between them. CDR3 nucleotide sequence: TGTGCCAGCAGCTTAATAGGTGTCAGGGTATTCGGGAGGAACACTGAAGCTTTCTTT. Translated: CASSLIGVRVFGRNTEAFF. The entire variable domain, with the rest obtained from reference TRBV11-2 and TRBJ1-1, is as follows: EAGVAQSPRYKIIEKRQSVAFWCNPISGHATLYWYQQILGQGPKLLIQFQNNGVVDDSQLPKDRFSAERLKGVDSTLKIQPAKLEDSAVYLCASSLIGVRVFGRNTEAFFGQGTRLTVV.

The rearrangement links TRBV6-5 to TRBJ2-5, with D perhaps matching TRBD1 (7 bases). The CDR3 extends over 15 amino acids. The germline V gene has CDR1 MNHEY and CDR2 SVGAGI. V dropped 4 bases and J dropped 4 bases, with 16 bases sitting between them. CDR3 residues: CASSFGQEGPETQYF. The CDR3 DNA is TGTGCCAGCAGTTTTGGACAGGAGGGGCCAGAGACCCAGTACTTC.

This chain links TRBV5-8 with TRBJ1-3, with D possibly being TRBD1 (5 bases). V gave up 1 base and J gave up 4 bases, with 9 bases separating them. The CDR3 covers 14 residues. Per the germline V gene, CDR1 is SGHTS and CDR2 is YDEGEE. The CDR3 bases are TGTGCCAGCAGCTTGCTCAGGGTCGGAAACACCATATATTTT. The encoded protein is CASSLLRVGNTIYF.

This sequence joins TRBV27 and TRBJ2-1; no definite D call. Looked up from germline, CDR1 is MNHEY and CDR2 is SMNVEV (reference sequence). The CDR3 has 15 amino acids. With 7 bases removed from V and 2 bases from J, the gap between germline ends came to 15 bases. CDR3 bases: TGTGCCAGCATTCCAGAGCGTATGACCTACAATGAGCAGTTCTTC. Translating it yields CASIPERMTYNEQFF.

Regarding this clone: The same CDR3 can be traced to other DNA sequences in this sample. The chain employs TRBV28 and TRBJ1-5; weak D call: TRBD1 (6 bases). Germline CDR1 is MDHEN and CDR2 is SYDVKM. V gave up 6 bases and J gave up 2 bases, with 14 bases separating them. The CDR3 has 15 amino acids. CDR3 amino acids: CASSLGGIGNQPQHF. The CDR3 bases are TGTGCCAGCAGCCTAGGGGGGATCGGCAATCAGCCCCAGCATTTT.

Worth noting for this clone: This may arise from a read error, as a much more abundant clone is one base away. The chain has TRBV9 and TRBJ1-3; D gene uncertain. The CDR3 loop spans 15 amino acids. V was clipped by 0 bases and J by 0 bases, with 7 bases between them. Germline V gives CDR1 SGDLS, CDR2 YYNGEE. CDR3 DNA: TGTGCCAGCAGCGTAGACGGGAGCTCTGGAAACACCATATATTTT. Its translation is CASSVDGSSGNTIYF.

The chain recombines TRBV5-1 with TRBJ2-5; D ambiguous. Trimming took 4 bases from V and 2 from J, leaving 9 bases between them. Germline CDR1 reads SGHRS; CDR2 reads YFSETQ. CDR3 size: 13 residues. The CDR3 sequence is CASSAPSQETQYF. The CDR3 bases are TGCGCCAGCAGCGCCCCGAGTCAAGAGACCCAGTACTTC.

This clone occurred a few times. This chain joins TRBV2 and TRBJ2-7; D call uncertain. CDR1 is SNHLY, CDR2 FYNNEI, per germline. V lost 0 bases and J lost 0, with 9 bases in between. The CDR3 is 15 amino acids. CDR3: CASSEAGQRSYEQYF. CDR3 DNA sequence: TGTGCCAGCAGTGAAGCGGGTCAGCGCTCCTACGAGCAGTACTTC.

The rearrangement uses TRBV28 and TRBJ1-1, with D possibly matching TRBD1 (6 bases). Germline-derived CDR1 and CDR2 are MDHEN and SYDVKM. This CDR3 is built from 14 residues. Between the trimmed V and J ends, which lost 5 bases and 4 bases, there was a span of 14 bases. This chain's CDR3 is CASSRGGLGTEAFF. The DNA of the CDR3 is TGTGCCAGCAGTAGGGGGGGGTTGGGCACTGAAGCTTTCTTT.

The CDR3 nucleotides read TGTGCCATGGGAACAGGGGGCGAGCAGTACTTC. It encodes CAMGTGGEQYF. V and J are TRBV10-3 and TRBJ2-7, with TRBD1 matching over 8 bases. The V gene's germline CDR1 is ENHRY and CDR2 SYGVKD. The CDR3 has 11 residues. After removal of 9 bases from V and 6 bases from J, the junction contained 4 bases not matched to a gene.

J is TRBJ1-1 and V is TRBV28, with a possible D match to TRBD1 (6 bases). The CDR3 spans 14 residues. The V and J ends lost 5 bases and 6 bases respectively, with 16 bases between them. Germline V gives CDR1 MDHEN, CDR2 SYDVKM. Here the CDR3 DNA reads TGTGCCAGCAGTATCGGACAGTCTATCTCTGAAGCTTTCTTT. It is translated as CASSIGQSISEAFF.

The V call is TRBV2, the J call TRBJ2-3; 11 bases are a match to TRBD2. With V trimmed by 8 bases and J by 0 bases, 10 bases remained unmatched. From germline, CDR1 is SNHLY and CDR2 FYNNEI. The CDR3 is 17 amino acids. The CDR3 protein is CASYGLAGRRSTDTQYF. CDR3 bases: TGTGCCAGCTACGGACTAGCGGGTCGTAGGAGCACAGATACGCAGTATTTT.

The chain carries TRBV29-1 and TRBJ2-5; D gene unclear. The V gene lost 7 bases and the J gene lost 0 bases, with 15 bases spanning the gap. CDR1 and CDR2 (germline): SQVTM, ANQGSEA. The length of the CDR3 is 14 residues. CDR3 loop: CSGEPIRYQETQYF. The CDR3 nucleotides read TGCAGCGGGGAACCCATACGGTACCAAGAGACCCAGTACTTC.

The chain has TRBV19 and TRBJ1-1; no reliable D call. Germline CDR1 is LNHDA and CDR2 is SQIVND (reference sequence). The CDR3 has 15 amino acids. Trimming shortened V by 0 bases and J by 4 bases, and 12 bases separated the two germline ends. This CDR3 is CASSIDEGRATEAFF. The CDR3 DNA follows: TGTGCCAGTAGTATAGACGAGGGTCGTGCCACTGAAGCTTTCTTT.

The CDR3 loop reads CASSIGRGVKHEQFF. In nucleotides, the CDR3 is TGTGCCAGTAGTATAGGTCGAGGGGTGAAGCATGAGCAGTTCTTC. This rearrangement joins TRBV19 to TRBJ2-1; D may match TRBD1 or TRBD2 (5 bases each). The CDR3 sequence is 15 residues long. Trimming cost V 1 base and J 8 bases, with 15 bases left between them. The germline CDR1 and CDR2 sequences are LNHDA and SQIVND (reference sequence).

The V call is TRBV15, the J call TRBJ1-2; D remains unclear. V lost 5 bases and J 2 bases, leaving 12 bases between the germline ends. Looked up from germline, CDR1 is LNHNV and CDR2 is YYDKDF (reference sequence). This CDR3 has 14 residues. CDR3: CATSGEGRNYGYTF. CDR3 bases: TGTGCCACCAGCGGGGAGGGAAGGAACTATGGCTACACCTTC.

The chain employs TRBV28 and TRBJ1-5, with TRBD1 as a possible D gene (5 bases). The V end lost 6 bases, the J end lost 5 bases, and 14 bases lay between the germline ends. Germline CDR1 is MDHEN and CDR2 is SYDVKM. This CDR3 is built from 14 residues. The CDR3 protein is CASSAGGEDQPQHF. CDR3 DNA sequence: TGTGCCAGCAGCGCGGGGGGGGAAGATCAGCCCCAGCATTTT.

This clone was observed a handful of times. The CDR3: CASSYNPNTSGNTIYF. In DNA form, the CDR3 reads TGTGCCAGCAGTTACAATCCCAATACCTCTGGAAACACCATATATTTT. The rearrangement links TRBV6-6 to TRBJ1-3; D remains unclear. The CDR3 extends over 16 amino acids. Germline V CDR1 and CDR2: MNHNY, SVGAGI (reference sequence). The V and J ends lost 2 bases and 0 bases respectively, with 11 bases between them.

V gene TRBV30 combines with J gene TRBJ2-3; 10 bases are a match to TRBD2. The V segment lost 0 bases and the J segment 8 bases; nucleotides outside the gene matches: 8. The CDR3 covers 15 residues. Germline V lookup: CDR1 GTSNPN, CDR2 SVGIG (reference sequence). CDR3 in DNA: TGTGCCTGGAGTGTACAGGTAGCGGGGGGTGGTACGCAGTATTTT. It codes for CAWSVQVAGGGTQYF.

As concerns this clone: The same CDR3 can be traced to other DNA sequences in this sample. The chain couples TRBV19 to TRBJ1-5, with 7 positions matching TRBD1. The germline CDR1 and CDR2 sequences are LNHDA and SQIVND (reference sequence). The CDR3 totals 13 residues. The trim removed 4 bases at V and 6 bases at J, leaving 3 bases unmatched. In DNA, the CDR3 is TGTGCCAGTAGTAATCAGGGGGGTCAGCCCCAGCATTTT. Protein product: CASSNQGGQPQHF. The whole variable domain, remainder taken from reference TRBV19 and TRBJ1-5, is DGGITQSPKYLFRKEGQNVTLSCEQNLNHDAMYWYRQDPGQGLRLIYYSQIVNDFQKGDIAEGYSVSREKKESFPLTVTSAQKNPTAFYLCASSNQGGQPQHFGDGTRLSIL.

This clone was counted between two and nine times. The genes are TRBV9 and TRBJ1-2, with 11 bases identical to TRBD1. The V gene's germline CDR1 is SGDLS and CDR2 YYNGEE. There are 15 residues in the CDR3. V lost 3 bases and J lost 2; bases outside the gene matches: 3. The CDR3 nucleotides are TGTGCCAGCAGCGCATGGGACAGGGGGAACTATGGCTACACCTTC. This translates into CASSAWDRGNYGYTF.